What follows describes a single T cell receptor (beta chain). This sample's RNA came from whole unsorted tissue. TCRbeta libraries were built with three rounds of nested PCR, modified from ARM-PCR. TCRdb independently ran MiXCR on the multiplex PCR reads; one entry per CDR3 protein. The table lists 220,000 or so distinct CDR3 sequences, over 55% of them singletons. The germline V and J ends were trimmed by 4 bases and 7 bases, with 20 bases remaining between them. This CDR3 contains 15 residues. Germline CDR1 and CDR2: DFQATT and SNEGSKA (reference sequence). This entry belongs to a study of tumor and adjacent non-tumor tissue in lung cancer.

This clonotype originated in a man aged 55 to 69 with non-small cell lung cancer. The chain employs TRBV20-1 and TRBJ1-5, with D perhaps matching TRBD1 (6 bases). The material sequenced was lung tumor tissue. The CDR3 region has the DNA TGCAGTGCTACCCAGACAGGATTACTCGGGCAGCCCCAGCATTTT. This sequence encodes CSATQTGLLGQPQHF.